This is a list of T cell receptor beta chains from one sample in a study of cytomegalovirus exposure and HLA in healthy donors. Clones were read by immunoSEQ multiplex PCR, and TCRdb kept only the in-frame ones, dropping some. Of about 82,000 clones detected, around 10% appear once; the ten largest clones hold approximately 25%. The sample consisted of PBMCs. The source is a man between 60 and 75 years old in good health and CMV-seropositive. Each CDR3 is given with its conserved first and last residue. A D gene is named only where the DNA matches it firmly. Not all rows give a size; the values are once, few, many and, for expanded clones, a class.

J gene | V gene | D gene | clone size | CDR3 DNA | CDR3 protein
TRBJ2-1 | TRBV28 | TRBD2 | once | TGTGCCAGCATGAATAGCGGGAGCTCCTACAATGAGCAGTTCTTC | CASMNSGSSYNEQFF
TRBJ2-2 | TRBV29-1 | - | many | TGCAGCGTTGAAGGGACAGCGAACACCGGGGAGCTGTTTTTT | CSVEGTANTGELFF
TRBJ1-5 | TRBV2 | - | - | TGTGCCAGCACGGGGATTAATAGCAATCAGCCCCAGCATTTT | CASTGINSNQPQHF
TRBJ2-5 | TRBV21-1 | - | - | TGTGCCAGCAGCAATCCAGGGACTAGCGGGAGGGCCTTTCTCGAGACCCAGTACTTC | CASSNPGTSGRAFLETQYF
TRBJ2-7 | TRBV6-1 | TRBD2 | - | TGTGCCAGCAGTGAGACGGGGGGGCAGGGGTCGTACGAGCAGTACTTC | CASSETGGQGSYEQYF
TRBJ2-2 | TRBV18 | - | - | TGTGCCAGCTCACCACAACAGGCCCGCGACACCGGGGAGCTGTTTTTT | CASSPQQARDTGELFF
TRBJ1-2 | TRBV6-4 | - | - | TGTGCCAGCAGTGACTCCCAGGGTCTGAGCTACACCTTC | CASSDSQGLSYTF
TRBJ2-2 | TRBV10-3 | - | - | TGTGCCATCAGTGAGCCCGAGGGAGCACGGGAGCTGTTTTTT | CAISEPEGARELFF
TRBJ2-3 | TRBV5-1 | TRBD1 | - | TGCGCCAGCAGCTTGATTTGGGACAGGGCAACAAATACGCAGTATTTT | CASSLIWDRATNTQYF
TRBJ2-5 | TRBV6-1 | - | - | TGTGCCAGCAAGGAGGGGGGGAAGACCCAGTACTTC | CASKEGGKTQYF
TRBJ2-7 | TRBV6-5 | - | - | TGTGCCAGCAGCCGCTCGCGGGACCCCCTCTACGAGCAGTACTTC | CASSRSRDPLYEQYF
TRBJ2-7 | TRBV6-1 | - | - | TGTGCCAGCAGTGAAATTATTTCTAGCGTAACCTACGAGCAGTACTTC | CASSEIISSVTYEQYF
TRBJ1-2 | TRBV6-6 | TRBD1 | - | TGTGCCAGCAGTTTACCTCCGGGACAGTCCGGCTACACCTTC | CASSLPPGQSGYTF
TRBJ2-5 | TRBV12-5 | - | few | TGTGCTAGTGCCGCTGGGTGGGGCAGGGAAAAGAGCGAGACCCAGTACTTC | CASAAGWGREKSETQYF
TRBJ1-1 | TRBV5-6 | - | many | TGTGCCAGCAGCTCACAATGGAACACTGAAGCTTTCTTT | CASSSQWNTEAFF
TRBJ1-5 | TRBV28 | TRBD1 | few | TGTGCCAGCAGTTGGACAGGGAGGTTTCAGCCCCAGCATTTT | CASSWTGRFQPQHF
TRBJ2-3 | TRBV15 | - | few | TGTGCCACCAGCAAGGACACCACAGATACGCAGTATTTT | CATSKDTTDTQYF
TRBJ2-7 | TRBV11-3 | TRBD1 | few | TGTGCCAGCAGCTCCGGGACAGCCTCCTACGAGCAGTACTTC | CASSSGTASYEQYF
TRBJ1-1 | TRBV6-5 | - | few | TGTGCCAGCAGTCTGGACGGGGGAACCACTGAAGCTTTCTTT | CASSLDGGTTEAFF
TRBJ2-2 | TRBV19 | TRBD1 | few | TGTGCCACGGAGTGGACGGACAGGGACGTTACCGGGGAGCTGTTTTTT | CATEWTDRDVTGELFF
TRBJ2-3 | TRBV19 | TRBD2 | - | TGTGCCAGTAGTATAGTGGCTAGCGGGGACGTTCGGGATACGCAGTATTTT | CASSIVASGDVRDTQYF
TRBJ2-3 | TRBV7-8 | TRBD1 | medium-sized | TGTGCCAGCAGCTCTGGGACAGGGATTATAGATACGCAGTATTTT | CASSSGTGIIDTQYF
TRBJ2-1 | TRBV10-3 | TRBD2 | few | TGTGCCATCAGTTACTCTAGCGGGGACTACAATGAGCAGTTCTTC | CAISYSSGDYNEQFF
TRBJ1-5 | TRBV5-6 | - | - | TGTGCCAGCAGCTTGTTAAGGGGCCTGGATCAGCCCCAGCATTTT | CASSLLRGLDQPQHF
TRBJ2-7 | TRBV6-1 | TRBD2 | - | TGTGCCAGCAGTGTTGGCGGGAGGGCCGTAACCTACGAGCAGTACTTC | CASSVGGRAVTYEQYF
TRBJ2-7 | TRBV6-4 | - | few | TGTGCCAACTACGATATCCCCGGACCGGGGATCTCCTACGAGCAGTACTTC | CANYDIPGPGISYEQYF
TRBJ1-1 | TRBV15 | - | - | TGTGCCACCAGCGGGAAGGTTGAGGGCACTGAAGCTTTCTTT | CATSGKVEGTEAFF
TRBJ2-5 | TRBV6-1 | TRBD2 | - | TGTGCCAGCAGTGAATCCACTAGCGGGGACCAAGAGACCCAGTACTTC | CASSESTSGDQETQYF
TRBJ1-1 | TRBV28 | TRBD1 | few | TGTGCCAGCAGTACGCCACAGGGGGCGGGCACTGAAGCTTTCTTT | CASSTPQGAGTEAFF
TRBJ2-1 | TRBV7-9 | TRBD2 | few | TGTGCCAGCAGCAGCGGGACTAGCGGGAACCATTACAATGAGCAGTTCTTC | CASSSGTSGNHYNEQFF
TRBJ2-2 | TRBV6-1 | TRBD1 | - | TGTGCCAGCAGTGAAGGGACAGGGAACACCGGGGAGCTGTTTTTT | CASSEGTGNTGELFF
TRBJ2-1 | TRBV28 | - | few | TGTGCCAGCAGTTTACTAGCGAGGTCCTACAATGAGCAGTTCTTC | CASSLLARSYNEQFF
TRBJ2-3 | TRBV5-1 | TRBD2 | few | TGCGCCAGCAGCTTGGTAGCGGGGGTTGATACGCAGTATTTT | CASSLVAGVDTQYF
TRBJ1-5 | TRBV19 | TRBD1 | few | TGTGCCAGTAACCCACGGACAGGGGGCTACAATCAGCCCCAGCATTTT | CASNPRTGGYNQPQHF
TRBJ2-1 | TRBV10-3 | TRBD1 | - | TGTGCCATCAGAACAGGGGGAACTAACAATGAGCAGTTCTTC | CAIRTGGTNNEQFF
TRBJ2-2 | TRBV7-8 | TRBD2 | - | TGTGCCAGCAGCCCCCCCAGCGGGGCGAACACCGGGGAGCTGTTTTTT | CASSPPSGANTGELFF
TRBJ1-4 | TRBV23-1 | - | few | TGCGCCAGCAGTCAATCCTACAGCGGTTCACCCGGGACTACCTTAACTAATGAAAAACTGTTTTTT | CASSQSYSGSPGTTLTNEKLFF
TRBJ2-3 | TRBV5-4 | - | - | TGTGCCAGCAGCCAGGGCCGGGGCACAGATACGCAGTATTTT | CASSQGRGTDTQYF
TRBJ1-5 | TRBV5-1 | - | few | TGCGCCAGCAGCTTATCACAGCCGGGCAATCAGCCCCAGCATTTT | CASSLSQPGNQPQHF
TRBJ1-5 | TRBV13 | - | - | TGTGCCAGCAGCTTTGGTCAGGGTGGTCAGCCCCAGCATTTT | CASSFGQGGQPQHF